The 13 T cell receptor beta chains below were found in one sample sequenced in a study of T cell repertoires in cytomegalovirus infection. These receptors are not linked to any known antigen. MiXCR, run by TCRdb on the reads, gives a single entry per CDR3 protein. Among roughly 800,000 distinct CDR3 sequences listed, 25% to 30% were seen once. The sequencing used cultured CD8+ T cells from PBMCs, collected from culture after CMV antigen stimulation. These receptors were obtained from a human donor in good health (CMV status not recorded). Some clones in this sample may be carry-over from other donors' samples.

This clonotype came up many times. CDR3 DNA: TGTGCCAGCAGCCACGATCCCGGGACAGGGTTCCCCGAGCAGTACTTC. Amino acid sequence: CASSHDPGTGFPEQYF. V usage is TRBV7-2 and J usage is TRBJ2-7; 9 bases align to TRBD1. The length of the CDR3 is 16 residues. The germline V gene encodes CDR1 SGHTA and CDR2 FQGNSA. V lost 5 bases, J lost 6 bases, and 14 bases stayed unmatched.

This clonotype appeared a few times. DNA for the CDR3: TGTGCCAGCAGTTTTAGGAACACGAACACCGGGGAGCTGTTTTTT. Translation gives CASSFRNTNTGELFF. The J gene is TRBJ2-2, the V gene TRBV27; D is unclear. Germline CDR1 MNHEY, CDR2 SMNVEV (reference sequence). The CDR3 is 15 amino acids. The V end was cut by 3 bases, the J end by 0 bases, with 8 bases between.

The genes are TRBV9 and TRBJ2-2, with D perhaps TRBD2 (6 bases). The V gene lost 3 bases and the J gene lost 2 bases, with 17 bases spanning the gap. The germline V gene encodes CDR1 SGDLS and CDR2 YYNGEE. This CDR3 is built from 17 residues. In DNA form, the CDR3 reads TGTGCCAGCAGCGCCAATCCGCGGGGTTACAACACCGGGGAGCTGTTTTTT. Translating it yields CASSANPRGYNTGELFF.

The chain employs TRBV6-2 or TRBV6-3 and TRBJ2-1; D might be TRBD1 (5 bases). The germline V and J ends were trimmed by 6 bases and 4 bases, with 13 bases remaining between them. The CDR3 loop spans 14 amino acids. Germline values: CDR1 MNHEY, CDR2 SVGEGT. CDR3 bases: TGTGCCAGCAGGGAACAGGTCCATTACAATGAGCAGTTCTTC. Amino acid sequence: CASREQVHYNEQFF.

This clonotype was recorded at least ten times. J is TRBJ1-2 and V is TRBV5-1; D is uncertain. CDR1 is SGHRS, CDR2 YFSETQ, per germline. The CDR3 runs 13 residues. Trimming removed 4 bases from V and 7 bases from J, with 14 bases in between. This chain's CDR3 is CASSEMGGPGYTF. The CDR3 region has the DNA TGCGCCAGCAGCGAGATGGGAGGGCCTGGCTACACCTTC.

The chain carries TRBV27 and TRBJ2-7; D tentatively fits TRBD1 or TRBD2 (6 bases each). Trimming pared 6 bases from V and 5 bases from J, leaving 20 bases between. Per the germline V gene, CDR1 is MNHEY and CDR2 is SMNVEV (reference sequence). The CDR3 extends over 15 amino acids. The CDR3 protein is CASRRVMGGIDEQYF. CDR3 DNA sequence: TGTGCCAGCAGACGAGTTATGGGGGGCATCGACGAGCAGTACTTC.

This clonotype was found a few times. DNA of the CDR3: TGTGCCACCAGTGATTTGGGGCCAGGGCTCTACAATGAGCAGTTCTTC. Its protein product is CATSDLGPGLYNEQFF. This chain joins TRBV24-1 and TRBJ2-1; a possible D gene is TRBD1 (5 bases). Trimming stripped 0 bases from V and 3 bases from J, with 11 bases between. The V gene's germline CDR1 is KGHDR and CDR2 SFDVKD. CDR3 length: 16 residues.

The chain links TRBV19 to TRBJ2-5; the match to TRBD1 covers 9 bases. The CDR3 runs 16 residues. J lost 4 bases, V lost 6 bases, and 12 bases had no gene match. CDR1 is LNHDA and CDR2 is SQIVND in the germline V gene (reference sequence). CDR3 nucleotide sequence: TGTGCCAGTAGCCGACAGGGGGGGAACTACCGAGAGACCCAGTACTTC. It specifies CASSRQGGNYRETQYF.

The chain employs TRBV7-9 and TRBJ2-3; D call uncertain. V lost 3 bases and J 6 bases, leaving 13 bases between the germline ends. This CDR3 comprises 14 residues. Germline V gene lookup returns CDR1 SEHNR and CDR2 FQNEAQ (reference sequence). CDR3 coding DNA: TGTGCCAGCAGCTTGAAAAGACTTTTGGATACGCAGTATTTT. Translating it yields CASSLKRLLDTQYF.

The gene calls are TRBV7-2 and TRBJ2-1; tentative D call: TRBD2 (6 bases). Germline V CDR1 and CDR2: SGHTA, FQGNSA. The CDR3 extends over 14 amino acids. Deletions cut 3 bases from V and 6 bases from J, with 12 bases between. CDR3 DNA: TGTGCCAGCAGCTTCGGCGGGGTCTTCAATGAGCAGTTCTTC. Translation gives CASSFGGVFNEQFF.

The sample holds one count of this clonotype. The chain uses TRBV6-6 and TRBJ2-5; TRBD1 or TRBD2 may be the D gene (5 bases each). Germline-derived CDR1 and CDR2 are MNHNY and SVGAGI (reference sequence). This CDR3 spans 13 amino acids. V lost 6 bases and J 2 bases, leaving 10 bases between the germline ends. CDR3 sequence: CASRRGSQETQYF. The CDR3 region has the DNA TGTGCCAGCAGGAGGGGAAGTCAAGAGACCCAGTACTTC.

Points on this clonotype: A clone one base away is much larger, so this may be a read error. The CDR3 is CDSSLVASGGANYNEQFF. CDR3 bases: TGTGACAGCAGCTTAGTAGCTAGCGGGGGGGCAAACTACAATGAGCAGTTCTTC. This sequence joins TRBV7-2 and TRBJ2-1; TRBD2 aligns across 12 bases. CDR1 is SGHTA and CDR2 is FQGNSA in the germline V gene. This CDR3 region has 18 residues. Full variable domain (remainder filled in from reference TRBV7-2 and TRBJ2-1): GAGVSQSPSNKVTEKGKDVELRCDPISGHTALYWYRQSLGQGLEFLIYFQGNSAPDKSGLPSDRFSAERTGGSVSTLTIQRTQQEDSAVYLCDSSLVASGGANYNEQFFGPGTRLTVL.

The gene calls are TRBV11-2 and TRBJ1-1, with TRBD1 matching over 7 bases. J gave up 3 bases and V 5 bases, and 9 bases lay outside the gene matches. The CDR3 length is 15 residues. CDR1 is SGHAT, CDR2 FQNNGV, per germline. CDR3 coding DNA: TGTGCCAGCAGCCCTTGGACAGGAGAGGACACTGAAGCTTTCTTT. As protein: CASSPWTGEDTEAFF.